These 7 T cell receptor beta chains were sequenced from one sample in a study of T-cell memory formation after mild COVID-19 (dated by TCRdb to the early 2020s). Libraries were built with 5' RACE. TCRdb shows the sequencer as Illumina NovaSeq 6000. Starting from the raw public reads, TCRdb applied fastp trimming at Q25, assembled clones with MiXCR and retained in-frame beta chains. Entries are consolidated by CDR3 protein sequence, retaining the most common genes and DNA. The sample table holds roughly 600,000 distinct CDR3 sequences, of which about a sixth were seen once. The ten largest clones add up to around 11% of the sample. Sequencing was carried out using PBMCs or a T cell subset sorted from them (not recorded which). The receptors were sampled from an adult woman who had mild COVID-19 (a few samples of this study predate the infection). The sample titles of this study are shuffled in the database, so cell type and time point are left out; the donor was told from shared clones.

Worth noting for this clonotype: The junction and the germline gene differ at one end; a read error may be behind it. The rearrangement uses TRBV12-3 or TRBV12-4 and TRBJ2-3; TRBD1 matches 8 bases. This CDR3 has 13 amino acids. The CDR3 region is CASSVDRGDMQYF. As DNA, the CDR3 is TGTGCCAGCAGCGTAGACAGGGGTGATATGCAGTATTTT.

This clonotype was counted only a few times. This chain links TRBV4-1 with TRBJ2-1, with TRBD2 matching 8 bases. The germline CDR1 and CDR2 sequences are MGHRA and YSYEKL. The V segment lost 1 base and the J segment 7 bases; nucleotides outside the gene matches: 6. The CDR3 is made up of 15 amino acids. The CDR3 here is CASSQAGGPDNEQFF. CDR3 bases: TGCGCCAGCAGCCAAGCGGGGGGGCCGGATAATGAGCAGTTCTTC.

This rearrangement joins TRBV20-1 to TRBJ1-2; 7 nucleotides line up with TRBD1. The germline gives CDR1 DFQATT, CDR2 SNEGSKA (reference sequence). This CDR3 region has 18 residues. V lost 0 bases and J lost 3; bases outside the gene matches: 16. The CDR3 loop reads CSARDTGQGVFQYYGYTF. As DNA, the CDR3 is TGCAGTGCTAGAGATACCGGGCAGGGGGTGTTTCAGTACTATGGCTACACCTTC.

The chain combines TRBV6-5 with TRBJ2-7, with D possibly being TRBD1 (5 bases). Germline assignment: CDR1 MNHEY and CDR2 SVGAGI. The V end lost 3 bases, the J end lost 0 bases, and 21 bases lay between the germline ends. The CDR3 runs to 18 residues. The CDR3 bases are TGTGCCAGCAGTTATAAAGTAGTCTGGGGCGGAATCTCCTACGAGCAGTACTTC. Protein product: CASSYKVVWGGISYEQYF.

There are a few counts of this clonotype. The chain couples TRBV9 to TRBJ1-2; D is unclear. CDR3 length: 15 residues. V was shortened by 0 bases and J by 7 bases, with 16 bases between the two germline ends. The germline CDR1 and CDR2 sequences are SGDLS and YYNGEE. The CDR3 sequence is CASSVVSGWGRGYTF. The CDR3, as DNA: TGTGCCAGCAGCGTAGTCTCGGGGTGGGGTCGTGGCTACACCTTC.

The chain couples TRBV7-9 to TRBJ2-5; 8 nucleotides line up with TRBD2. The CDR3 length is 15 residues. V shed 5 bases and J 0 bases; nucleotides not matched to a gene: 5. Germline V gene sequence: CDR1 SEHNR, CDR2 FQNEAQ (reference sequence). Here the CDR3 DNA reads TGTGCCAGCAGCGCCTCCGGGGGGGACCAAGAGACCCAGTACTTC. Translation gives CASSASGGDQETQYF.

J is TRBJ2-1 and V is TRBV20-1; D not resolved. Per the germline V gene, CDR1 is DFQATT and CDR2 is SNEGSKA (reference sequence). V was trimmed by 5 bases and J by 5 bases, leaving 4 bases between them. This CDR3 is built from 10 residues. The CDR3 coding sequence is TGCAGTGCTGGGAACAATGAGCAGTTCTTC. Its translation: CSAGNNEQFF.